The present T cell receptor (beta chain) was sequenced within a study of Ad26.COV2.S vaccination and SARS-CoV-2 variants (dated by TCRdb to the early 2020s). In terms of the full investigation: Donors in the vaccine arm were drawn from COV1001, a phase I-IIa trial of Ad26.COV2.S in healthy adults that was multicentre, randomized, double-blind and placebo-controlled. The TCR-sequenced set comprised approximately 30 samples: about 19 Ad26.COV2.S vaccine recipients, 5 placebo recipients and 8 SARS-CoV-2 convalescent individuals. Ad26.COV2.S was given intramuscularly at 5x10^10 or 1x10^11 viral particles, as a single shot or as two shots 56 days apart. Investigators did not know the trial group allocation while performing experiments and assessing outcomes. Trial participants were randomized into five groups of five: low-dose or high-dose Ad26.COV2.S given once or twice, or placebo on both occasions. Sequencing of the TCRbeta repertoire served to evaluate the specificity and breadth of SARS-CoV-2-reactive T cell receptors following Ad26.COV2.S vaccination. On the study overall, not on this receptor specifically: Vaccine and placebo recipients had similar non-spike TCR breadth, a finding consistent with the vaccine containing only spike. The authors noted that total T cell responses may have been underestimated by the TCR breadth and depth analyses. After vaccination, spike-specific CD8+ and CD4+ T cell responses were reported to show substantial breadth. The study lacked the statistical power to compare responses across vaccine doses or regimens. Ad26.COV2.S recipients had higher spike-specific TCR breadth than placebo recipients (P = 0.0014).

From the cysteine up to the phenylalanine, the CDR3 has a length of 18 residues. Just CDR3 DNA is preserved here, 54 bases in frame from base 1. CDR1 and CDR2 (SGDLS, YYNGEE) derive from the germline V gene. Relative to germline, V is 2 bases shorter and J is 0 bases shorter, with 15 bases between their ends. Note on this clone: Its antigen has not been determined. The input lacks base qualities; no much larger clone sits a single base away.

The immunoSEQ Assay was the method used to sequence TCRbeta CDR3 regions. After extraction, genomic DNA underwent amplification by bias-controlled multiplex PCR, followed by high-throughput sequencing. The study's processing was this. To quantify the absolute abundance of each unique TCRbeta CDR3 region, sequences were collapsed and filtered. T cell fraction was estimated by normalization of TCRbeta template counts to usable DNA, with usable DNA being measured through amplification of reference genes present in all nucleated cells. Repertoire TCRs were annotated as SARS-CoV-2-specific when V gene, CDR3 amino acid sequence and J gene were exactly matched to a known reactive TCR set. The reference SARS-CoV-2 TCR set was obtained from MIRA and was filtered for enrichment in COVID-19-positive ImmuneCODE repertoires, whereby public or cross-reactive TCRs were removed. Using the MIRA antigens, annotated TCRs were further analysed by specific ORF or by position within an ORF. Depth was the summed frequency of annotated unique rearrangements, while breadth was defined as annotated unique rearrangements over total unique productive rearrangements. Two-sided Wilcoxon rank-sum tests were applied when comparing TCR breadth between groups. TCRdb holds this immuneACCESS table with in-frame rearrangements only. Some clones are missing; in checked studies, unresolved V genes explain under half, and the rest has no known cause. Clonal size and the V and J genes are those of that table, whereas D and trimming came from the DNA. For this sample the table gives hundreds of thousands of clones, of which less than 90% were detected only once. The ten largest clones add up to 6.4% of the sample.

This sample's treatment or condition label indicates: roughly 20 received Ad26.COV2.S at low or high dose, single or two shots; roughly five received placebo; per-sample allocation not given. For vaccine and placebo recipients, the sequenced repertoires came from samples collected on day 63 after the first injection. In Cohort 1b, around 25 adults aged 18-55 years were enrolled at a single site in Boston, USA, between 29 July and 7 August 2020. Ad26.COV2.S consisted of a replication-incompetent adenovirus type 26 vector by which a prefusion-stabilized SARS-CoV-2 spike protein from the original Wuhan strain was expressed.

This clonotype originated in a person between 18 and 59 years old who received the Ad26.COV2.S COVID-19 vaccine or a placebo. Recombination joined TRBV9 with TRBJ2-6; the D segment is perhaps TRBD1 or TRBD2, each sharing 5 matched bases. This material consisted of peripheral blood, taken in a trial of Ad26.COV2.S vaccine versus placebo. For the CDR3, the sequence is CASSVPGQGGSGANVLTF. The DNA is TGTGCCAGCAGCGTGCCGGGGCAGGGCGGCTCTGGGGCCAACGTCCTGACTTTC.